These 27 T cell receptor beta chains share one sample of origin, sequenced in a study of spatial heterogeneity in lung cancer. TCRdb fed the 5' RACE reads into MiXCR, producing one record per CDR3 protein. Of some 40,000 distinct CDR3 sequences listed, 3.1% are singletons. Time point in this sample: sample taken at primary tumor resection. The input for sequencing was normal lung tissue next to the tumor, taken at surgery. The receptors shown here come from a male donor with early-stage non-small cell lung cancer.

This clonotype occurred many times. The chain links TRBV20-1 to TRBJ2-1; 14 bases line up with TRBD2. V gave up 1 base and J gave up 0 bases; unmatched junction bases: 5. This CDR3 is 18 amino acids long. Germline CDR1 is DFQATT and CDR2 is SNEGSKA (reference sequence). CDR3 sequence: CSARGPGTSGSSYNEQFF. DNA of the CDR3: TGCAGTGCTAGAGGTCCCGGGACTAGCGGGAGCTCCTACAATGAGCAGTTCTTC.

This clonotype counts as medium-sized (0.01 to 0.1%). The CDR3 sequence is CASSLSSGSTDTQYF. The CDR3, as DNA: TGCGCCAGCAGCTTATCTAGCGGGAGCACAGATACGCAGTATTTT. This chain joins TRBV5-1 and TRBJ2-3; 8 bases agree with TRBD2. CDR1 is SGHRS, CDR2 YFSETQ, per germline. The V gene end was trimmed by 2 bases and the J gene end by 0 bases; junction bases not matched to a gene: 2. This CDR3 is 15 amino acids long.

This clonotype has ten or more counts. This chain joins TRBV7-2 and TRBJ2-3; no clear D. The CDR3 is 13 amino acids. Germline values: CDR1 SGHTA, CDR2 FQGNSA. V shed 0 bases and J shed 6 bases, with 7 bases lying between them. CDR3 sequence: CASSLARLDTQYF. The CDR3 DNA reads TGTGCCAGCAGCTTAGCGCGGCTTGATACGCAGTATTTT. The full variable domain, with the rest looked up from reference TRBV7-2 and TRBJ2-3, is GAGVSQSPSNKVTEKGKDVELRCDPISGHTALYWYRQSLGQGLEFLIYFQGNSAPDKSGLPSDRFSAERTGGSVSTLTIQRTQQEDSAVYLCASSLARLDTQYFGPGTRLTVL.

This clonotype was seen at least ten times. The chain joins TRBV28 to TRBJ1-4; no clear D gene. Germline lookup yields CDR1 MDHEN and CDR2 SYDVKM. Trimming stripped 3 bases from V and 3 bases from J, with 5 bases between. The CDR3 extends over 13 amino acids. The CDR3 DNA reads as TGTGCCAGCAGTTTGTATGCTAATGAAAAACTGTTTTTT. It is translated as CASSLYANEKLFF.

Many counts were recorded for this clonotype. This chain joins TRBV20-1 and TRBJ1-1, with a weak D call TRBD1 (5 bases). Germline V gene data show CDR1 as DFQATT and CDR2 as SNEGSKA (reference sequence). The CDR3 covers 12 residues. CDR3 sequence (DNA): TGCGGTTCGGGACGGATGAACACTGAAGCTTTCTTT. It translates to CGSGRMNTEAFF.

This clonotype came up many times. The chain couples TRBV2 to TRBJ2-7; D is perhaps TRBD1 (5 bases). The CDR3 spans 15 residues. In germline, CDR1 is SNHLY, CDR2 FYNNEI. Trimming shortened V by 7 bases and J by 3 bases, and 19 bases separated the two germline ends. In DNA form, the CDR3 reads TGTGCCAGCAACCTAAGAATTCAGGGAAGCTACGAGCAGTACTTC. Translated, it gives CASNLRIQGSYEQYF.

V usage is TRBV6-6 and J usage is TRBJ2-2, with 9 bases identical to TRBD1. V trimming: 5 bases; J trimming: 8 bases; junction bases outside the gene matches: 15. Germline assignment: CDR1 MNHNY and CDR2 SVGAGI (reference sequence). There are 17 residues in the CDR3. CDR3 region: CASSPHRDRDAFGELFF. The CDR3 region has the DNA TGTGCCAGCAGTCCCCACCGGGACAGGGACGCATTTGGGGAGCTGTTTTTT.

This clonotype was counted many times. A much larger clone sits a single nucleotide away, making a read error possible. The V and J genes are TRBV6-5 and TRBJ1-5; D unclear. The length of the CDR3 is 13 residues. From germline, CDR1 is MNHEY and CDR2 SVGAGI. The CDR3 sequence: CVSSSRGNQPQHF. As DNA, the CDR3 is TGTGTCAGCAGTAGCCGGGGCAATCAGCCCCAGCATTTT.

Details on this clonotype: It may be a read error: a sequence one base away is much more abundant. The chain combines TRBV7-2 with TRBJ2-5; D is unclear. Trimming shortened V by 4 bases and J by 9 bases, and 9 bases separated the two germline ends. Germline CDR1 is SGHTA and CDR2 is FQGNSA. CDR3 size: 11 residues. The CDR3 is CASSSDGSQYF. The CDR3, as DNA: TGTGCCAGCAGCTCTGATGGGTCCCAGTACTTC.

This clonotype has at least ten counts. The CDR3 reads CASSRASVDYGYTF. The CDR3 coding sequence is TGTGCCAGCAGTCGGGCATCGGTGGACTATGGCTACACCTTC. The chain employs TRBV12-3 or TRBV12-4 and TRBJ1-2, with no clear D. The CDR3 has 14 amino acids. Trimming shortened V by 5 bases and J by 3 bases, and 13 bases separated the two germline ends.

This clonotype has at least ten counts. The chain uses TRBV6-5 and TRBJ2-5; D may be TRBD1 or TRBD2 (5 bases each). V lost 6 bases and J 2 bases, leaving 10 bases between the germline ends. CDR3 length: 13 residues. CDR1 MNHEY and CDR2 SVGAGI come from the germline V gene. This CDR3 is CASRPGRQETQYF. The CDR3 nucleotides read TGTGCCAGCAGGCCGGGACGGCAAGAGACCCAGTACTTC.

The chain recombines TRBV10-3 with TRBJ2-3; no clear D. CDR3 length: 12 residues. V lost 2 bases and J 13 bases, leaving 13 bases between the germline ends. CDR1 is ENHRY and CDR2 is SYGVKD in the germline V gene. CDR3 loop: CAISEDKGNEYF. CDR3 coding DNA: TGTGCCATCAGTGAGGATAAGGGCAACGAGTATTTT.

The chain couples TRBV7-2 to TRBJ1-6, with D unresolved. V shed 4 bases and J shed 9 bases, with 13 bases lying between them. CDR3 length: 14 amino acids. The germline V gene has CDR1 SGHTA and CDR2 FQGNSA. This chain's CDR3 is CASSSVVISSPLHF. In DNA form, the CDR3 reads TGTGCCAGCAGCTCAGTCGTAATTTCTTCACCCCTCCACTTT.

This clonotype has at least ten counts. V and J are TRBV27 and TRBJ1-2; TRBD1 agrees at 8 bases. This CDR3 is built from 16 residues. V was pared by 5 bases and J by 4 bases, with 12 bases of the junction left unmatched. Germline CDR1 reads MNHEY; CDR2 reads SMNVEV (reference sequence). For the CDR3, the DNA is TGTGCCAGCAGTGCTGCTCCAGGGGGCTCTGGCTATGGCTACACCTTC. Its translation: CASSAAPGGSGYGYTF.

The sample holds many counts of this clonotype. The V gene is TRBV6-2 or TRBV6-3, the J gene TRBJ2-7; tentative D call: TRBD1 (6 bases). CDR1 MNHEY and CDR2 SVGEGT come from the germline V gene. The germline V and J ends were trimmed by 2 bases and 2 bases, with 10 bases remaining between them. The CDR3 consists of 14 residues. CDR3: CASSYTGPTYEQYF. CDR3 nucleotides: TGTGCCAGCAGTTACACAGGGCCTACCTACGAGCAGTACTTC.

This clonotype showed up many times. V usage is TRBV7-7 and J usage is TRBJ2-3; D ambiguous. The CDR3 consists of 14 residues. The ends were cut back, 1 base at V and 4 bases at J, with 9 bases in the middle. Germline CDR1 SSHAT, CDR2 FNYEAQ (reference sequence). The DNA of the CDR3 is TGTGCCAGCAGCTTAGAGTTGATGTCAGATACGCAGTATTTT. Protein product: CASSLELMSDTQYF.

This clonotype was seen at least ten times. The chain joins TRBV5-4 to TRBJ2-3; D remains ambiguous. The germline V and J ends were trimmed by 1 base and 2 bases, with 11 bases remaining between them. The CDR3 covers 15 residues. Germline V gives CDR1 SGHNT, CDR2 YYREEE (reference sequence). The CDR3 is CASSLKFSSTDTQYF. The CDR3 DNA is TGTGCCAGCAGCTTGAAGTTCAGTTCCACAGATACGCAGTATTTT.

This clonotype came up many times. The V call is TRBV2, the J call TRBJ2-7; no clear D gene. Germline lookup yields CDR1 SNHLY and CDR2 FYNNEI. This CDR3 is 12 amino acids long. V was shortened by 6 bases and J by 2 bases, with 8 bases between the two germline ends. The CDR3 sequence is CASSPNTYEQYF. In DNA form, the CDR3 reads TGTGCCAGCAGCCCCAACACCTACGAGCAGTACTTC.

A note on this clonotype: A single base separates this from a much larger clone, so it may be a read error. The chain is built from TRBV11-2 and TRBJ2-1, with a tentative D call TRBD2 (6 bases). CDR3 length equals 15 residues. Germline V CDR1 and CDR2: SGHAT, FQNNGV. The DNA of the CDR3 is TGTCCCAGCAGCTTAGTGGGGCTAGCGAGGAATGAGCAGTTCTTC. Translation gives CPSSLVGLARNEQFF.

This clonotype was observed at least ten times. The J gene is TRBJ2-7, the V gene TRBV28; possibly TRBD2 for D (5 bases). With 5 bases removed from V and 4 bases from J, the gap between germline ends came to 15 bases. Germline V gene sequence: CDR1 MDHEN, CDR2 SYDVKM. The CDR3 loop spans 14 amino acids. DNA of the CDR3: TGTGCCAGCAGTACAAGGGAGAGTAGTTACGAGCAGTACTTC. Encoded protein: CASSTRESSYEQYF.

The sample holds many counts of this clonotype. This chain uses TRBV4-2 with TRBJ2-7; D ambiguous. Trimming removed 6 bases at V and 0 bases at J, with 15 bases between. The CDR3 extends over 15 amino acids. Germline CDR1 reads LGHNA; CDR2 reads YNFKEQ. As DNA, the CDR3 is TGTGCCAGCAGGTACTCGGTCGGAAGCTCCTACGAGCAGTACTTC. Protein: CASRYSVGSSYEQYF.

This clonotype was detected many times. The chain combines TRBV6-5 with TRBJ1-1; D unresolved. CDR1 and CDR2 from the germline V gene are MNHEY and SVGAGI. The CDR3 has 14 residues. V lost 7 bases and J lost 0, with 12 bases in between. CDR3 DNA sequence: TGTGCCAGCAACAGCGGGCTCATGAACACTGAAGCTTTCTTT. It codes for CASNSGLMNTEAFF.

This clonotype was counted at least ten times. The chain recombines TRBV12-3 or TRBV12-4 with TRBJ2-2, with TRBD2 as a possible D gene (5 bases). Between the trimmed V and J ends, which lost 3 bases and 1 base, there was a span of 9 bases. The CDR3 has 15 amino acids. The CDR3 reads CASSFRGLNTGELFF. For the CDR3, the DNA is TGTGCCAGCAGTTTTAGAGGGTTGAACACCGGGGAGCTGTTTTTT.

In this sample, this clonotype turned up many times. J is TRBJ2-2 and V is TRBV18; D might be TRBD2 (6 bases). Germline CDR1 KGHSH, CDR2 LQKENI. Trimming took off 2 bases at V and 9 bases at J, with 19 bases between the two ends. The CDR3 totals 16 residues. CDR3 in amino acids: CASSPNTIADARELFF. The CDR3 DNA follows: TGTGCCAGCTCACCAAATACTATAGCGGATGCTCGGGAGCTGTTTTTT.

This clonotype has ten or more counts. In nucleotides, the CDR3 is TGCAGTGCTAGTAAGGGATTCGGTGAGCAGTTCTTC. Translated, it gives CSASKGFGEQFF. The chain recombines TRBV20-1 with TRBJ2-1; D is unclear. This CDR3 comprises 12 residues. The V gene's germline CDR1 is DFQATT and CDR2 SNEGSKA (reference sequence). The V end was cut by 3 bases, the J end by 9 bases, with 12 bases between.

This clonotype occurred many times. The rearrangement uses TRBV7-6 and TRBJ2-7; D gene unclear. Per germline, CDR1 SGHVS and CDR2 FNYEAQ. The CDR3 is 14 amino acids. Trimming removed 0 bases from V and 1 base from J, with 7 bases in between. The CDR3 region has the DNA TGTGCCAGCAGCTTAGCGCCCCAGTCCTACGAGCAGTACTTC. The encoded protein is CASSLAPQSYEQYF.

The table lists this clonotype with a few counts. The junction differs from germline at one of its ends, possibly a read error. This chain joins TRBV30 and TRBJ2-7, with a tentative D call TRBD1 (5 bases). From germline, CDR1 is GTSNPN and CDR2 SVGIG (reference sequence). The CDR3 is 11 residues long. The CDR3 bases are TGTGCCTGGAGTGTCGGACATACAATGAACTTC. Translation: CAWSVGHTMNF.